The rows below give T cell receptor beta chains drawn from one sample of a study of blood T cell repertoires in COVID-19. Sequenced by immunoSEQ multiplex PCR; TCRdb stores in-frame clones only, minus some. The table lists about 280,000 clones, about 90% of them singletons, with 11% in the top ten. The sample taken for sequencing was peripheral blood. The receptors stem from a woman aged 25 to 39 with COVID-19, enrolled during active disease. The CDR3 runs from the conserved cysteine through the conserved F or W. A D gene is named only where the DNA matches it firmly. The size of a clone is reported for some rows only, either as once, few or many, or as a class for expanded clones.

j_call d_call v_call clone_size cdr3_aa cdr3_nt
TRBJ2-5 - TRBV7-8 once CASSLERPVQETQYF TGTGCCAGCAGCTTAGAGAGGCCAGTACAAGAGACCCAGTACTTC
TRBJ1-5 - TRBV19 once CASNTGNSNQPQHF TGTGCCAGTAATACAGGGAATAGCAATCAGCCCCAGCATTTT
TRBJ1-4 TRBD1 TRBV27 few CASSLYRTGNEKLFF TGTGCCAGCAGTTTATATAGGACAGGGAATGAAAAACTGTTTTTT
TRBJ2-1 TRBD2 TRBV5-5 - CASSRGLAGYNEQFF TGTGCCAGCAGCAGGGGATTAGCGGGATACAATGAGCAGTTCTTC
TRBJ2-1 - TRBV7-3 - CASSPYRDHNEQFF TGTGCCAGCAGCCCATACAGGGACCACAATGAGCAGTTCTTC
TRBJ2-2 TRBD2 TRBV5-4 - CASSSSGRANTGELFF TGTGCCAGCAGCTCAAGCGGGAGGGCTAACACCGGGGAGCTGTTTTTT
TRBJ2-3 TRBD1 TRBV24-1 - CATSDPVDRGRVADTQYF TGTGCCACCAGTGATCCAGTGGACAGGGGGCGAGTTGCAGATACGCAGTATTTT
TRBJ2-7 - TRBV15 - CATSRDLRGYEQYF TGTGCCACCAGCAGGGATCTAAGGGGATACGAGCAGTACTTC
TRBJ2-7 TRBD1 TRBV10-1 - CASSESGQYEQYF TGCGCCAGCAGTGAGTCGGGACAGTACGAGCAGTACTTC
TRBJ2-7 - TRBV19 - CASSESSYEQYF TGTGCCAGTAGTGAGAGCTCCTACGAGCAGTACTTC